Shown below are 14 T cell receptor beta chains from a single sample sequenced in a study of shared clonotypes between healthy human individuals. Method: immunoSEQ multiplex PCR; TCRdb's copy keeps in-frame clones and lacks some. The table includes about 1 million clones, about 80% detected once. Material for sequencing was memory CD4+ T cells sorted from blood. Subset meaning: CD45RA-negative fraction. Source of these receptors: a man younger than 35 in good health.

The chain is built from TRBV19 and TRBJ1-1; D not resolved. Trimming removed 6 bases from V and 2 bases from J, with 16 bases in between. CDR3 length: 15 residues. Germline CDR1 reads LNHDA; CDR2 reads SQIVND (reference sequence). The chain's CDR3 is CASRTVSAPNTEAFF. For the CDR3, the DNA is TGTGCCAGTAGGACCGTTTCGGCACCCAACACTGAAGCTTTCTTT. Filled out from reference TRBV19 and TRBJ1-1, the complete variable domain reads DGGITQSPKYLFRKEGQNVTLSCEQNLNHDAMYWYRQDPGQGLRLIYYSQIVNDFQKGDIAEGYSVSREKKESFPLTVTSAQKNPTAFYLCASRTVSAPNTEAFFGQGTRLTVV.

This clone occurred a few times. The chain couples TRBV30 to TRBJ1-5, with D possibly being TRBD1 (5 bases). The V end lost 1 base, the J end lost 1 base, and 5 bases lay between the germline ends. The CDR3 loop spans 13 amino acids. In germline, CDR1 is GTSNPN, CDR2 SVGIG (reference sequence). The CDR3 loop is CAWSGQSNQPQHF. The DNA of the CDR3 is TGTGCCTGGAGTGGACAGAGCAATCAGCCCCAGCATTTT.

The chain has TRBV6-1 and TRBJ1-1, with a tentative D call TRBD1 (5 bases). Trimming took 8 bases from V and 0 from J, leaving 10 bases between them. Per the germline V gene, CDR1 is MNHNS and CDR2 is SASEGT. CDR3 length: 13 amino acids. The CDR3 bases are TGTGCCAGCCGCAGGGAAATGAACACTGAAGCTTTCTTT. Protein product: CASRREMNTEAFF.

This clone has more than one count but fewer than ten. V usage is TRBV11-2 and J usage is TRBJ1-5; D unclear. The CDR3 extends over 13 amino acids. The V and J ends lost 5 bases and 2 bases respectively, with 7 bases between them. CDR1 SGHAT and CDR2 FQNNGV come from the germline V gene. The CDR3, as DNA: TGTGCCAGCAGCCCCGGGGGCAATCAGCCCCAGCATTTT. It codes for CASSPGGNQPQHF.

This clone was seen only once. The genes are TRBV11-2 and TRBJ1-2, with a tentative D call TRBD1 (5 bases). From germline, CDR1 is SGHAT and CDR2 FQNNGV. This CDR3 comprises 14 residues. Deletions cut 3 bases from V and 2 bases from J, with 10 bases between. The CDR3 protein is CASSFTGQNYGYTF. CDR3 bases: TGTGCCAGCAGCTTCACAGGTCAGAACTATGGCTACACCTTC.

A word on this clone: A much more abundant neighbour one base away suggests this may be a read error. CDR3 region: CASSFRDNYGYTF. The CDR3, as DNA: TGTGCCAGCAGCTTCCGGGACAACTATGGCTACACCTTC. V gene TRBV5-4 combines with J gene TRBJ1-2, with a possible D match to TRBD1 (5 bases). V lost 2 bases and J 2 bases, leaving 7 bases between the germline ends. Germline CDR1 SGHNT, CDR2 YYREEE (reference sequence). This CDR3 is built from 13 residues.

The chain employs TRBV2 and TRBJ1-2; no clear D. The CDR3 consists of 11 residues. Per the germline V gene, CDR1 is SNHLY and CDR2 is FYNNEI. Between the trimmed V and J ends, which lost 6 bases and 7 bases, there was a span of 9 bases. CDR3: CASRPASGYTF. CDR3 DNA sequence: TGTGCCAGCAGGCCCGCCAGTGGCTACACCTTC.

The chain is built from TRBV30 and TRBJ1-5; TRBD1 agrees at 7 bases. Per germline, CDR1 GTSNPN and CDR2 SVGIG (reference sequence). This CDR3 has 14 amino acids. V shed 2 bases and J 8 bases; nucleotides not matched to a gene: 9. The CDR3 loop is CAWSQRGDRKPQHF. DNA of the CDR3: TGTGCCTGGAGTCAAAGGGGGGACAGAAAGCCCCAGCATTTT.

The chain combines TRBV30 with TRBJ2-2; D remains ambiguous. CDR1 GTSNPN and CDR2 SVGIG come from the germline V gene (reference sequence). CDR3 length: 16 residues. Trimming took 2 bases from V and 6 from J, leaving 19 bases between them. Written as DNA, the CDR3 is TGTGCCTGGAGTTCCGGTCTGAAAAATCGGGCCGGGGAGCTGTTTTTT. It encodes CAWSSGLKNRAGELFF.

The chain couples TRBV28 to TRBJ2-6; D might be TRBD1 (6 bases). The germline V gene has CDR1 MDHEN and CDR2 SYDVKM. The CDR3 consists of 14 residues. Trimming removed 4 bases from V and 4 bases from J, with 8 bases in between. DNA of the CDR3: TGTGCCAGCAGTTCAGGGGTCGGGGCCAACGTCCTGACTTTC. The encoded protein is CASSSGVGANVLTF.

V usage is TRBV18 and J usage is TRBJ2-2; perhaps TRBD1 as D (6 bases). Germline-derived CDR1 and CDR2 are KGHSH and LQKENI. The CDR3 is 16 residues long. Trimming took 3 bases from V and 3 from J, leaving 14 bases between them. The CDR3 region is CASSPSRTVHTGELFF. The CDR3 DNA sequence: TGTGCCAGCTCACCCTCGAGGACAGTGCACACCGGGGAGCTGTTTTTT.

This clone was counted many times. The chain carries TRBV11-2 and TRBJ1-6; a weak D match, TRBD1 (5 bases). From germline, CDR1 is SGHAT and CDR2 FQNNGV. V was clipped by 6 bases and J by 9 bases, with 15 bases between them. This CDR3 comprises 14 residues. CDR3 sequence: CASRASGGVSPLHF. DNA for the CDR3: TGTGCCAGCAGGGCCAGCGGGGGAGTTTCACCCCTCCACTTT.

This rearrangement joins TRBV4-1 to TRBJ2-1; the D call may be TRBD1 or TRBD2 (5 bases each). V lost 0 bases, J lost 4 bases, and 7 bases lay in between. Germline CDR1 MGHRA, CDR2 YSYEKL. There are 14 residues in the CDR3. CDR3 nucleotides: TGCGCCAGCAGCCAAGAATGGGGGTACAATGAGCAGTTCTTC. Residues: CASSQEWGYNEQFF.

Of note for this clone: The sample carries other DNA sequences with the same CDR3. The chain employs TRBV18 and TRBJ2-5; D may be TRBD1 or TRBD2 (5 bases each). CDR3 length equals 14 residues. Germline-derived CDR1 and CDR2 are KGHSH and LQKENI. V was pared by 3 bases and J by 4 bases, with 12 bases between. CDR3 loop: CASSPGVPRETQYF. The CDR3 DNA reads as TGTGCCAGCTCACCGGGGGTTCCTCGAGAGACCCAGTACTTC.